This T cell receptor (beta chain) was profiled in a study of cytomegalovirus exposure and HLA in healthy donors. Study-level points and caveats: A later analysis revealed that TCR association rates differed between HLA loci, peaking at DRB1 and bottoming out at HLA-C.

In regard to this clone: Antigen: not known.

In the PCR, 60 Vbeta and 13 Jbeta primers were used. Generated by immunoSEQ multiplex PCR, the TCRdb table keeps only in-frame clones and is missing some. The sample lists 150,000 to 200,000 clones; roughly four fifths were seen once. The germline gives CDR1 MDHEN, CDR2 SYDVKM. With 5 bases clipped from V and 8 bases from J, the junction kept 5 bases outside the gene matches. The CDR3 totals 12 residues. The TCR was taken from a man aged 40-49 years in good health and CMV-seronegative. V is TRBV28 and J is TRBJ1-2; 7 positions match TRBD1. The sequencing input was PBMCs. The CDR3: CASSTRQGGYTF. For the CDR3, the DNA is TGTGCCAGCAGTACCCGACAGGGAGGCTACACCTTC.